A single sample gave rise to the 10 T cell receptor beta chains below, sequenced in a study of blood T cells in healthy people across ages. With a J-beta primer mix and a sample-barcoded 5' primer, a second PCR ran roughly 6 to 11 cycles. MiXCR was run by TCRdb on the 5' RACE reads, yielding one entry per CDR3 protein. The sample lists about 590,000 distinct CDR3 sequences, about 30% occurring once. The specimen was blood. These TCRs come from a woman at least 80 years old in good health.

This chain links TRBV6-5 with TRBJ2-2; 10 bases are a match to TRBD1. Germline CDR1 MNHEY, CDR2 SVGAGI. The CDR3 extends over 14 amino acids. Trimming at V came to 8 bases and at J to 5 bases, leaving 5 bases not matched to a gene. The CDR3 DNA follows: TGTGCCAGCTCCCGGACAGGGGGGACCGGGGAGCTGTTTTTT. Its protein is CASSRTGGTGELFF.

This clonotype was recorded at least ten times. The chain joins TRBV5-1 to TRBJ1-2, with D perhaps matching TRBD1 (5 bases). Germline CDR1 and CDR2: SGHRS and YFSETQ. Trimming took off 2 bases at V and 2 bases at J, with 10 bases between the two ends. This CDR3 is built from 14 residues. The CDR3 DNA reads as TGCGCCAGCAGCTTACGGGGCACCAACTATGGCTACACCTTC. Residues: CASSLRGTNYGYTF.

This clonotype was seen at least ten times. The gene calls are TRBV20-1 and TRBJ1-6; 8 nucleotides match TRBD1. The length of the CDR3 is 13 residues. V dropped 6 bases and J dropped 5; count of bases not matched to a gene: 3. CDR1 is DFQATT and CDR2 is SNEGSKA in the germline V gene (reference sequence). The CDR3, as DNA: TGCAGTGCAAAGGACAGGGATAATTCACCCCTCCACTTT. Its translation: CSAKDRDNSPLHF.

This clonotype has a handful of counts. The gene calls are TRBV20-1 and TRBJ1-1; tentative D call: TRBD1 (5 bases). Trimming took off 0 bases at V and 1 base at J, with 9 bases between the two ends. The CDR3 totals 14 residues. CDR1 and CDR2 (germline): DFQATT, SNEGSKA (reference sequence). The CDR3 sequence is CSARETASNTEAFF. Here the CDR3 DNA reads TGCAGTGCTAGAGAGACAGCCTCGAACACTGAAGCTTTCTTT.

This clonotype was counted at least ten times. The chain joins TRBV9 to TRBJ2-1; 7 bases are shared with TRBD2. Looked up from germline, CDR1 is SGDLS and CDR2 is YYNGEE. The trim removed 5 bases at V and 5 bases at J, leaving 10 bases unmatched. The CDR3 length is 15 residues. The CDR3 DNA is TGTGCCAGCAGTCCAGAGGCGGGGGAAAACAATGAGCAGTTCTTC. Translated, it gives CASSPEAGENNEQFF. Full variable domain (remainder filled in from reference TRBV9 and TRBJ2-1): DSGVTQTPKHLITATGQRVTLRCSPRSGDLSVYWYQQSLDQGLQFLIQYYNGEERAKGNILERFSAQQFPDLHSELNLSSLELGDSALYFCASSPEAGENNEQFFGPGTRLTVL.

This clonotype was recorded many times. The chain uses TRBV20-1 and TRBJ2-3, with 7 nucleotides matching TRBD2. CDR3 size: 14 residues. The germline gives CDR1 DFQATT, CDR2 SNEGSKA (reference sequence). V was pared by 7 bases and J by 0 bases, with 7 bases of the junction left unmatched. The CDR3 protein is CSVERGPSTDTQYF. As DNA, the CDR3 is TGCAGTGTCGAGCGGGGCCCTAGCACAGATACGCAGTATTTT.

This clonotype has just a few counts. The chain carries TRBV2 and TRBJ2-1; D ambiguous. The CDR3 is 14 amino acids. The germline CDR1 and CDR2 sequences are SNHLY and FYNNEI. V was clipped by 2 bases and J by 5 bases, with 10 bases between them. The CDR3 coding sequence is TGTGCCAGCAGTGAATTGGTGGTGCACAATGAGCAGTTCTTC. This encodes CASSELVVHNEQFF.

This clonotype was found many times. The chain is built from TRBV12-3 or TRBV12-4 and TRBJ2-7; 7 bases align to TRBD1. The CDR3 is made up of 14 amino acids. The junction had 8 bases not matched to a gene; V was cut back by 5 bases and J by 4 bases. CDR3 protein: CASSRQGLKYEQYF. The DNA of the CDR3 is TGTGCCAGCAGTCGACAGGGCTTAAAATACGAGCAGTACTTC.

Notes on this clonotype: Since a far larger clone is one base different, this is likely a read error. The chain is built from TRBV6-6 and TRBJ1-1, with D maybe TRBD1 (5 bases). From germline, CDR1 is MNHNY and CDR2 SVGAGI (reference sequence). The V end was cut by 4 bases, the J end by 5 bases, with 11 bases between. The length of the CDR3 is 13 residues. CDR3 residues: CASSCQGGTEAFF. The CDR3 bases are TGTGCCAGCAGTTGCCAGGGTGGAACTGAAGCTTTCTTT.

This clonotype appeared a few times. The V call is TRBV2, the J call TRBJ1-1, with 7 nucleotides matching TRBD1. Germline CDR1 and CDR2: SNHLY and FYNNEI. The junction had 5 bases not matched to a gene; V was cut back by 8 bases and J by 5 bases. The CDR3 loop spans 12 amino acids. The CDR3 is CASDQGVTEAFF. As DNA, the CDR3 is TGTGCCAGCGACCAGGGGGTTACTGAAGCTTTCTTT.